The 19 T cell receptor beta chains below come from one sample, sequenced in a study of cytomegalovirus exposure and HLA in healthy donors (dated by TCRdb to between 2016 and 2019). The library relied on the immunoSEQ multiplex PCR assay. The source is immuneACCESS, and TCRdb retained only in-frame sequences with V and J called. Part of the clones is not carried over; for the studies checked, unresolved V genes explain less than half of this, and the remainder is unexplained. The sample profile shows about 330,000 clones; approximately 90% of them were found once. The top ten clones comprise approximately 1.1% of the sample. Sequenced: PBMCs. These receptors originate from a woman in her twenties or thirties in good health and CMV-seropositive.

Only one count was recorded for this clone. J is TRBJ2-1 and V is TRBV2; D not certain. V was cut by 6 bases and J by 7 bases, with 16 bases left in between. Germline V gene data show CDR1 as SNHLY and CDR2 as FYNNEI. The CDR3 totals 14 residues. This CDR3 is CASSALLDGNEQFF. The CDR3 DNA reads TGTGCCAGCAGCGCCCTCCTGGACGGGAATGAGCAGTTCTTC.

The J gene is TRBJ2-2, the V gene TRBV6-4; 10 positions match TRBD2. CDR3 length: 18 residues. V was clipped by 4 bases and J by 2 bases; unmatched bases: 10. The V gene's germline CDR1 is MRHNA and CDR2 SNTAGT. The CDR3 DNA sequence: TGTGCCAGCAGTGTAATAGCGGGGGGCCTTTTAAACACCGGGGAGCTGTTTTTT. This codes for CASSVIAGGLLNTGELFF.

The chain combines TRBV6-4 with TRBJ1-2; 10 bases map to TRBD1. V shed 4 bases and J 10 bases; nucleotides not matched to a gene: 6. Germline V gene data show CDR1 as MRHNA and CDR2 as SNTAGT. This CDR3 comprises 13 residues. CDR3 in amino acids: CASSARTGGDYTF. The CDR3 nucleotides read TGTGCCAGCAGTGCGCGGACAGGGGGAGACTACACCTTC.

The V and J genes are TRBV27 and TRBJ2-7, with no clear D. This CDR3 has 12 amino acids. The germline V gene encodes CDR1 MNHEY and CDR2 SMNVEV (reference sequence). Trimming removed 5 bases from V and 5 bases from J, with 10 bases in between. CDR3 sequence: CASSGPLNEQYF. CDR3 DNA sequence: TGTGCCAGCAGTGGCCCCTTGAACGAGCAGTACTTC.

The chain uses TRBV28 and TRBJ2-7; D unresolved. The length of the CDR3 is 14 residues. Germline lookup yields CDR1 MDHEN and CDR2 SYDVKM. V was pared by 6 bases and J by 0 bases, with 12 bases between. The DNA for the CDR3 is TGTGCCAGCAGCATGGGTGTGAGCTCCTACGAGCAGTACTTC. Protein sequence: CASSMGVSSYEQYF. Full variable domain (remainder filled in from reference TRBV28 and TRBJ2-7): DVKVTQSSRYLVKRTGEKVFLECVQDMDHENMFWYRQDPGLGLRLIYFSYDVKMKEKGDIPEGYSVSREKKERFSLILESASTNQTSMYLCASSMGVSSYEQYFGPGTRLTVT.

J is TRBJ2-7 and V is TRBV27; 7 bases line up with TRBD2. Germline V CDR1 and CDR2: MNHEY, SMNVEV (reference sequence). This CDR3 has 15 residues. Germline trimming cut 6 bases from V and 0 bases from J; bases unmatched to any gene: 8. The CDR3, as DNA: TGTGCCAGCAGCCCCGTGGGGGGGACCTCCTACGAGCAGTACTTC. Translated, it gives CASSPVGGTSYEQYF.

The chain has TRBV13 and TRBJ2-1; TRBD1 is a possible D gene (6 bases). CDR1 PRHDT and CDR2 FYEKMQ come from the germline V gene (reference sequence). V lost 5 bases and J 4 bases, leaving 15 bases between the germline ends. This CDR3 is 15 amino acids long. CDR3 in amino acids: CASSAGDRYYNEQFF. In DNA form, the CDR3 reads TGTGCCAGCAGCGCCGGAGACAGGTATTACAATGAGCAGTTCTTC.

In this sample, this clone turned up once. The chain recombines TRBV11-3 with TRBJ2-1; 7 nucleotides agree with TRBD2. The CDR3 runs to 12 residues. Looked up from germline, CDR1 is SGHNT and CDR2 is YENEEA. Losses at the gene ends were 3 bases for V and 10 bases for J; bases not matched to a gene: 3. The CDR3 bases are TGTGCCAGCAGCTTTGGGACTATGGAGCAGTTCTTC. Its protein is CASSFGTMEQFF.

The chain joins TRBV6-1 to TRBJ1-2; D unclear. Germline V gene data show CDR1 as MNHNS and CDR2 as SASEGT. V lost 2 bases and J 6 bases, leaving 16 bases between the germline ends. This CDR3 has 15 amino acids. The CDR3 DNA follows: TGTGCCAGCAGTGAAAACCTCGCCAGCGGGGATGGCTACACCTTC. Its protein is CASSENLASGDGYTF.

This clone showed up just once. The J gene is TRBJ1-1, the V gene TRBV2; D gene unclear. This CDR3 comprises 11 residues. V was pared by 7 bases and J by 7 bases, with 10 bases between. Germline V gene data show CDR1 as SNHLY and CDR2 as FYNNEI. The CDR3 coding sequence is TGTGCCAGCAATTGGTTTAATGAAGCTTTCTTT. As protein: CASNWFNEAFF.

V is TRBV10-3 and J is TRBJ1-3; the D gene is possibly TRBD1 (5 bases). Germline CDR1 is ENHRY and CDR2 is SYGVKD. CDR3 size: 13 residues. V was shortened by 8 bases and J by 2 bases, with 10 bases between the two germline ends. This CDR3 is CAIGGDAGNTIYF. The CDR3 DNA reads TGTGCCATCGGTGGGGACGCTGGAAACACCATATATTTT.

The rearrangement links TRBV5-6 to TRBJ2-1; TRBD2 aligns across 11 bases. Germline loops: CDR1 SGHDT, CDR2 YYEEEE. The CDR3 has 16 amino acids. V lost 0 bases, J lost 4 bases, and 3 bases stayed unmatched. CDR3 DNA sequence: TGTGCCAGCAGCTTGGACGGGACTAGCGGATACAATGAGCAGTTCTTC. Residues: CASSLDGTSGYNEQFF.

This clone has only a few counts. This sequence joins TRBV27 and TRBJ2-4; D not certain. Looked up from germline, CDR1 is MNHEY and CDR2 is SMNVEV (reference sequence). The CDR3 spans 14 residues. The V and J ends lost 5 bases and 6 bases respectively, with 14 bases between them. This chain's CDR3 is CASSPDWTGNIQYF. For the CDR3, the DNA is TGTGCCAGCAGTCCCGACTGGACCGGAAACATTCAGTACTTC.

The sample holds a few counts of this clone. The chain employs TRBV7-6 and TRBJ1-1; D gene unclear. There are 13 residues in the CDR3. With 3 bases removed from V and 1 base from J, the gap between germline ends came to 6 bases. Germline CDR1 and CDR2: SGHVS and FNYEAQ. The CDR3 sequence is CASSLQENTEAFF. Written as DNA, the CDR3 is TGTGCCAGCAGCTTGCAGGAGAACACTGAAGCTTTCTTT.

This chain uses TRBV28 with TRBJ2-7; D not certain. Germline V CDR1 and CDR2: MDHEN, SYDVKM. The CDR3 sequence is 11 residues long. V was cut by 3 bases and J by 6 bases, with 6 bases left in between. This chain's CDR3 is CASSFVREQYF. The CDR3 DNA is TGTGCCAGCAGTTTCGTGCGCGAGCAGTACTTC.

This clone has a handful of counts. V is TRBV19 and J is TRBJ1-5; weak D call: TRBD1 (6 bases). Germline V gives CDR1 LNHDA, CDR2 SQIVND (reference sequence). The CDR3 spans 14 residues. Trimming took 4 bases from V and 6 from J, leaving 13 bases between them. CDR3 residues: CASSRTVSSQPQHF. The CDR3 nucleotides read TGTGCCAGTAGTAGGACAGTATCTAGTCAGCCCCAGCATTTT.

V and J are TRBV5-6 and TRBJ1-2; D is uncertain. CDR1 is SGHDT and CDR2 is YYEEEE in the germline V gene. The CDR3 runs 14 residues. With 1 base removed from V and 6 bases from J, the gap between germline ends came to 13 bases. CDR3 nucleotides: TGTGCCAGCAGCTTGCGGCAGATAAGTCATGGCTACACCTTC. This codes for CASSLRQISHGYTF.

The genes are TRBV5-1 and TRBJ2-1, with 7 bases fitting TRBD2. V was clipped by 7 bases and J by 6 bases; unmatched bases: 1. This CDR3 contains 11 residues. CDR1 and CDR2 from the germline V gene are SGHRS and YFSETQ. The CDR3 loop is CASGEGNEQFF. CDR3 sequence (DNA): TGCGCCAGCGGGGAGGGCAATGAGCAGTTCTTC.

This clone was seen more than once but under ten times. The chain carries TRBV5-4 and TRBJ2-7; D is possibly TRBD1 (6 bases). Trimming stripped 2 bases from V and 3 bases from J, with 9 bases between. Germline V lookup: CDR1 SGHNT, CDR2 YYREEE (reference sequence). CDR3 length equals 13 residues. CDR3 sequence (DNA): TGTGCCAGCAGCTTTACAGGGAGCTACGAGCAGTACTTC. This gives the protein CASSFTGSYEQYF.